One sample yielded the 28 T cell receptor beta chains listed below, sequenced in a study of T cell clonality in common variable immunodeficiency. Clones were read by immunoSEQ multiplex PCR, and TCRdb kept only the in-frame ones, dropping some. The sample has about 60,000 clones, none seen only once. The sample comprised peripheral blood mononuclear cells. These receptor sequences come from a person aged 18 to 75 in good health.

Here the CDR3 reads CASSLGTTGNTEAFF. The DNA read from the CDR3 is TGTGCCAGCAGCTTAGGGACGACAGGGAACACTGAA. This chain joins TRBV13 and TRBJ1-1, with a tentative D call TRBD1 (6 bases). The read ends 3 residues shy of where the CDR3 ends; the end is completed using the germline J gene. This CDR3 is 15 amino acids long. Trimming pared 0 bases from V and 1 base from J, leaving 9 bases between. Germline V gene data show CDR1 as PRHDT and CDR2 as FYEKMQ (reference sequence).

This clone was counted ten times or more. The CDR3 end falls 3 residues outside the read, so it is completed with the germline J gene. This chain joins TRBV2 and TRBJ1-3; maybe TRBD1 (5 bases). The V gene lost 7 bases and the J gene lost 2 bases, with 15 bases spanning the gap. Looked up from germline, CDR1 is SNHLY and CDR2 is FYNNEI. The length of the CDR3 is 15 residues. CDR3 DNA, as far as it was read: TGTGCCAGCACCCTAAGTGGAGGGGCTGGAAACACC. Amino acid sequence: CASTLSGGAGNT. The full CDR3 sequence reads CASTLSGGAGNTIYF.

This clone was found many times. The CDR3 extends 3 residues past the end of the read, so its final part is completed from the germline J gene. This chain connects TRBV19 to TRBJ1-5; possible D gene TRBD1, 5 bases. The CDR3 has 14 amino acids. Germline V lookup: CDR1 LNHDA, CDR2 SQIVND (reference sequence). V lost 2 bases to trimming and J lost 5 bases, with 10 bases between them. CDR3 in amino acids: CASSIQGTHQPQHF. The part of the CDR3 DNA that was read is TGTGCCAGTAGTATACAGGGAACGCATCAGCCC.

This clone was recorded at least ten times. The read stops 3 residues short of the end of the CDR3; the missing end is completed from the germline J gene. The rearrangement links TRBV20-1 to TRBJ2-4; 7 bases are a match to TRBD2. The CDR3 is 13 residues long. Per the germline V gene, CDR1 is DFQATT and CDR2 is SNEGSKA (reference sequence). Losses at the gene ends were 3 bases for V and 8 bases for J; bases not matched to a gene: 7. The CDR3 sequence is CSASLRREYIQYF. CDR3 bases read: TGCAGTGCTAGTCTTCGGCGGGAGTACATT.

This clone was counted ten times or more. Read sequence stops 3 residues before the CDR3 end, and the germline J gene provides the missing end. The chain is built from TRBV5-1 and TRBJ2-2, with 8 positions matching TRBD1. The CDR3 loop spans 15 amino acids. The junction had 3 bases not matched to a gene; V was cut back by 4 bases and J by 1 base. CDR1 is SGHRS and CDR2 is YFSETQ in the germline V gene. The part of the CDR3 DNA that was read is TGCGCCAGCAGCAACGGACAGGGGAACACCGGGGAG. Residues: CASSNGQGNTGE. The whole CDR3 region reads CASSNGQGNTGELFF.

This clone occurred many times. The read comes to an end 3 residues before the CDR3 does, leaving the germline J gene to fill in the end. V and J are TRBV20-1 and TRBJ2-3; possibly TRBD1 for D (7 bases). Looked up from germline, CDR1 is DFQATT and CDR2 is SNEGSKA (reference sequence). This CDR3 is 14 amino acids long. The V gene lost 5 bases and the J gene lost 4 bases, with 16 bases spanning the gap. The CDR3 protein is CSAPDRWGADTQYF. The CDR3 DNA, read in part, is TGCAGTGCTCCGGACAGGTGGGGGGCAGATACG.

This clone appeared many times. The read terminates 3 residues before the CDR3 end, so the remaining end is supplied by the germline J gene. The genes are TRBV18 and TRBJ1-1; the D is unclear. Germline loops: CDR1 KGHSH, CDR2 LQKENI. The CDR3 is 13 residues long. V shed 5 bases and J shed 7 bases, with 14 bases lying between them. The CDR3 spells CASSADHSGEAFF. The CDR3 bases that were read are TGTGCCAGCTCAGCCGATCATTCAGGTGAA.

This clone was detected many times. The sequenced fragment ends 3 residues before the CDR3 boundary, so the rest is inferred from the germline J gene. This chain uses TRBV7-9 with TRBJ2-1; TRBD2 might be the D (6 bases). The CDR3 has 15 residues. CDR1 and CDR2 (germline): SEHNR, FQNEAQ (reference sequence). The V and J ends lost 1 base and 7 bases respectively, with 14 bases between them. The CDR3: CASSLGQGGRNEQFF. Partial CDR3 DNA: TGTGCCAGCAGCTTAGGCCAGGGAGGTAGGAATGAG. The whole variable domain, remainder taken from reference TRBV7-9 and TRBJ2-1, is DTGVSQNPRHKITKRGQNVTFRCDPISEHNRLYWYRQTLGQGPEFLTYFQNEAQLEKSRLLSDRFSAERPKGSFSTLEIQRTEQGDSAMYLCASSLGQGGRNEQFFGPGTRLTVL.

This clone has at least ten counts. Coverage ceases 3 residues before the CDR3 finishes, and the germline J gene fills in the end. Distinct nucleotide sequences in the sample also encode this CDR3. The J gene is TRBJ2-2, the V gene TRBV20-1; TRBD2 matches 10 bases. V lost 6 bases, J lost 1 base, and 2 bases stayed unmatched. This CDR3 comprises 14 residues. Germline loops: CDR1 DFQATT, CDR2 SNEGSKA (reference sequence). CDR3 bases read: TGCAGTGCGAGGACTAGCGGGAACACCGGGGAG. This translates into CSARTSGNTGE. The whole CDR3 protein reads CSARTSGNTGELFF.

At least ten counts were recorded for this clone. The read terminates 3 residues ahead of where the CDR3 ends, so the germline J gene completes it. The chain links TRBV20-1 to TRBJ2-7, with 7 bases lining up with TRBD2. Germline CDR1 DFQATT, CDR2 SNEGSKA (reference sequence). The CDR3 is made up of 14 amino acids. The trim removed 1 base at V and 1 base at J, leaving 4 bases unmatched. The CDR3 spells CSARAGGRSYEQYF. The CDR3 bases that were read are TGCAGTGCTAGAGCGGGGGGAAGGTCCTACGAG.

This clone was observed at least ten times. Coverage ceases 3 residues before the CDR3 finishes, and the germline J gene fills in the end. This chain links TRBV4-1 with TRBJ1-2, with a tentative D call TRBD1 (5 bases). The CDR3 has 13 amino acids. The germline V and J ends were trimmed by 5 bases and 4 bases, with 11 bases remaining between them. CDR1 and CDR2 (germline): MGHRA, YSYEKL. CDR3 DNA (partial): TGCGCCAGCAGCAGACCCGACAGCTATGGC. Amino acids: CASSRPDSYG. The CDR3, in full, reads CASSRPDSYGYTF.

This clone appeared many times. Read sequence stops 3 residues before the CDR3 end, and the germline J gene provides the missing end. The J gene is TRBJ1-1, the V gene TRBV4-2, with 9 positions matching TRBD1. Germline V gene data show CDR1 as LGHNA and CDR2 as YNFKEQ. J lost 2 bases, V lost 8 bases, and 9 bases had no gene match. This CDR3 is built from 15 residues. CDR3 DNA, as far as it was read: TGTGCCAGCGGGACAGGGTCCTTAATTAACACTGAA. Translated, it gives CASGTGSLINTE. The CDR3, in full, reads CASGTGSLINTEAFF.

This clone showed up many times. The read comes to an end 3 residues before the CDR3 does, leaving the germline J gene to fill in the end. The J gene is TRBJ1-6, the V gene TRBV5-1; D not resolved. The CDR3 extends over 15 amino acids. Deletions cut 2 bases from V and 7 bases from J, with 13 bases between. CDR1 and CDR2 from the germline V gene are SGHRS and YFSETQ. The CDR3 DNA, read in part, is TGCGCCAGCAGCTTATCAGGCAGAGGGAATTCACCC. It is translated as CASSLSGRGNSP. The CDR3 reads in full as CASSLSGRGNSPLHF.

This clone was seen repeatedly, ten times or more. From the germline J gene comes the end of the CDR3, since the read stops 3 residues before it. This sequence joins TRBV20-1 and TRBJ1-5; D gene ambiguous. In germline, CDR1 is DFQATT, CDR2 SNEGSKA (reference sequence). Trimming took 4 bases from V and 2 from J, leaving 12 bases between them. The CDR3 is 14 residues long. The CDR3 loop reads CSANLMQGNQPQHF. Partial CDR3 DNA: TGCAGTGCTAACCTGATGCAGGGCAATCAGCCC.

As concerns this clone: The read falls 3 residues short of the CDR3 end, and the missing part is taken from the germline J gene. This rearrangement joins TRBV11-1 to TRBJ1-1; the D gene is possibly TRBD1 (6 bases). Trimming cost V 5 bases and J 1 base, with 8 bases left between them. CDR1 is SGHAT, CDR2 FQDESV, per germline (reference sequence). There are 13 residues in the CDR3. This CDR3 is CASSRGQNTEAFF. The covered CDR3 bases are TGTGCCAGCAGCCGGGGACAGAACACTGAA.

This clone was counted ten times or more. The CDR3 DNA, read in part, is TGTGCCAGCACGGCTAGCGGGTGGTACCAAGAGACC. Protein sequence: CASTASGWYQET. The whole CDR3 region reads CASTASGWYQETQYF. The rearrangement uses TRBV11-2 and TRBJ2-5; 8 bases fit TRBD2. Read data end 3 residues before the CDR3 end; the end is taken from the germline J gene. The germline V gene has CDR1 SGHAT and CDR2 FQNNGV. Germline trimming cut 7 bases from V and 0 bases from J; bases unmatched to any gene: 7. The CDR3 runs 15 residues.

This clone was detected many times. The CDR3 end falls 3 residues outside the read, so it is completed with the germline J gene. This rearrangement joins TRBV7-9 to TRBJ2-1, with a tentative D call TRBD1 (5 bases). Germline V lookup: CDR1 SEHNR, CDR2 FQNEAQ (reference sequence). The V and J ends lost 4 bases and 7 bases respectively, with 8 bases between them. CDR3 length: 12 amino acids. CDR3 bases read: TGTGCCAGCAGCTCCCAGGGTAATGAG. This codes for CASSSQGNE. The whole CDR3 protein is CASSSQGNEQFF.

This clone was seen ten or more times. Coverage ceases 3 residues before the CDR3 finishes, and the germline J gene fills in the end. The genes are TRBV14 and TRBJ2-7; the D gene is possibly TRBD2 (6 bases). Trimming removed 4 bases at V and 3 bases at J, with 16 bases between. This CDR3 has 15 residues. Looked up from germline, CDR1 is SGHDN and CDR2 is FVKESK. The CDR3 reads CASSRGVLTNYEQYF. The part of the CDR3 DNA that was read is TGTGCCAGCAGCCGCGGGGTCCTAACCAACTACGAG.

This clone was seen repeatedly, ten times or more. The CDR3 end lies 3 residues beyond the end of the read and is filled in from the germline J gene. The gene calls are TRBV2 and TRBJ2-2; 9 positions agree with TRBD2. Germline CDR1 SNHLY, CDR2 FYNNEI. Trimming cost V 6 bases and J 2 bases; bases outside gene matches: 4. The length of the CDR3 is 15 residues. The CDR3 bases that were read are TGTGCCAGCAGAGGGACTAGCTTCAACACCGGGGAG. This translates into CASRGTSFNTGE. The entire CDR3 reads CASRGTSFNTGELFF.

The sample holds many counts of this clone. Coverage ceases 3 residues before the CDR3 finishes, and the germline J gene fills in the end. This sequence joins TRBV5-1 and TRBJ2-5, with 7 bases fitting TRBD1. Germline V gene data show CDR1 as SGHRS and CDR2 as YFSETQ. With V trimmed by 3 bases and J by 2 bases, 7 bases remained unmatched. This CDR3 has 15 residues. CDR3 residues: CASSSETGRQETQYF. The sequenced CDR3 bases are TGCGCCAGCAGCTCCGAGACAGGGAGACAAGAGACC.

Of note for this clone: A much larger clone differs from this one at a single base, so this may be a read error. With the read ending 3 residues before the CDR3 end, the germline J gene is used to fill in that end. The rearrangement links TRBV20-1 to TRBJ2-1, with D possibly being TRBD2 (6 bases). CDR3 length: 15 amino acids. Germline-derived CDR1 and CDR2 are DFQATT and SNEGSKA (reference sequence). The CDR3 spells CSARDKEGFYDEQFF. The covered CDR3 bases are TGCAGTGCTAGAGATAAGGAGGGGTTCTACGATGAG.

This clone was picked up many times. With the read ending 3 residues before the CDR3 end, the germline J gene is used to fill in that end. The chain carries TRBV6-1 and TRBJ1-1, with 7 bases that match TRBD1. Germline V gene sequence: CDR1 MNHNS, CDR2 SASEGT. This CDR3 is built from 14 residues. Losses at the gene ends were 4 bases for V and 4 bases for J; bases not matched to a gene: 6. CDR3 DNA, as far as it was read: TGTGCCAGCAGTGTAGGGGGCTGGGGCACTGAA. It encodes CASSVGGWGTE. The whole CDR3 region reads CASSVGGWGTEAFF.

This clone was detected many times. The read finishes 3 residues shy of the CDR3 end, and the germline J gene is used to complete it. V gene TRBV5-1 combines with J gene TRBJ1-4; 8 nucleotides agree with TRBD1. CDR1 and CDR2 (germline): SGHRS, YFSETQ. With 2 bases clipped from V and 8 bases from J, the junction kept 5 bases outside the gene matches. This CDR3 contains 14 residues. The sequenced CDR3 bases are TGCGCCAGCAGCTTCGGCAGGGGGCAGGAAAAA. It codes for CASSFGRGQEK. From start to end, the CDR3 is CASSFGRGQEKLFF.

This clone was recorded many times. The sequenced fragment ends 3 residues before the CDR3 boundary, so the rest is inferred from the germline J gene. The rearrangement links TRBV28 to TRBJ1-4; D is perhaps TRBD1 (5 bases). V was clipped by 2 bases and J by 0 bases, with 10 bases between them. The CDR3 contains 16 residues. Germline values: CDR1 MDHEN, CDR2 SYDVKM. CDR3 DNA, as far as it was read: TGTGCCAGCAGTTTAGTGCAGACAGCAACTAATGAAAAA. It codes for CASSLVQTATNEK. The CDR3 in full is CASSLVQTATNEKLFF.

The table lists this clone with many counts. The CDR3 is cut off 3 residues early in the read; its end comes from the germline J gene. This chain connects TRBV5-1 to TRBJ2-2, with TRBD1 as a possible D gene (6 bases). The CDR3 runs 16 residues. Germline assignment: CDR1 SGHRS and CDR2 YFSETQ. The V and J ends lost 0 bases and 4 bases respectively, with 13 bases between them. CDR3 bases read: TGCGCCAGCAGCTTGGAGTGGGGCAGGGGCACCGGGGAG. It encodes CASSLEWGRGTGE. The CDR3, in full, reads CASSLEWGRGTGELFF.

The table lists this clone with a few counts. The CDR3 end is not reached by the read, which stops 3 residues before it; the germline J gene fills it in. V is TRBV7-2 and J is TRBJ2-1; 7 bases agree with TRBD2. CDR1 SGHTA and CDR2 FQGNSA come from the germline V gene. The ends lost 0 bases at V and 1 base at J; junction bases unmatched: 9. This CDR3 is built from 18 residues. The CDR3 reads CASSLAAGVRVSYNEQFF. The sequenced part of the CDR3 DNA is TGTGCCAGCAGCTTAGCGGCGGGAGTTAGGGTGTCCTACAATGAG. The full variable domain, rest sourced from reference TRBV7-2 and TRBJ2-1, is GAGVSQSPSNKVTEKGKDVELRCDPISGHTALYWYRQSLGQGLEFLIYFQGNSAPDKSGLPSDRFSAERTGGSVSTLTIQRTQQEDSAVYLCASSLAAGVRVSYNEQFFGPGTRLTVL.

This clone was counted ten times or more. The observed sequence ends 3 residues before the CDR3 terminus, with the missing tail filled in from the germline J gene. The V call is TRBV6-1, the J call TRBJ2-5, with D perhaps matching TRBD2 (6 bases). Germline lookup yields CDR1 MNHNS and CDR2 SASEGT. The CDR3 is made up of 16 amino acids. V was clipped by 1 base and J by 4 bases, with 16 bases between them. The CDR3 loop reads CASSEGGVPGGETQYF. The part of the CDR3 DNA that was read is TGTGCCAGCAGTGAAGGTGGGGTGCCCGGGGGAGAGACC.

This clone occurred many times. The read gets to within 3 residues of the CDR3 end, and the germline J gene fills in the rest. The chain employs TRBV30 and TRBJ2-3, with D possibly being TRBD2 (6 bases). The CDR3 is 12 residues long. Trimming stripped 3 bases from V and 5 bases from J, with 9 bases between. Germline lookup yields CDR1 GTSNPN and CDR2 SVGIG (reference sequence). The CDR3 here is CAWRVAVDTQYF. The CDR3 bases that were read are TGTGCCTGGAGGGTAGCGGTAGATACG.